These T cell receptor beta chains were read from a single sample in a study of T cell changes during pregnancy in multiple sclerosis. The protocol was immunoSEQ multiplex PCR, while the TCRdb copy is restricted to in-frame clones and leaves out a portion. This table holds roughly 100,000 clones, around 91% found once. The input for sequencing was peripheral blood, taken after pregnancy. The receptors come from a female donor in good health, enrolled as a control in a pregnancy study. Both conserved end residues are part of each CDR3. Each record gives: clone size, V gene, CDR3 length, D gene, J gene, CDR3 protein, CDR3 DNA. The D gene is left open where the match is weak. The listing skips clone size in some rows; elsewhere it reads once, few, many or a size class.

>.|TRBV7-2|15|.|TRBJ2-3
CASSPDRISTDTQYF
TGTGCCAGCAGCCCCGACAGGATTAGCACAGATACGCAGTATTTT
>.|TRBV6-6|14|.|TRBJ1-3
CASSYAGSGNTIYF
TGTGCCAGCAGTTATGCCGGCTCTGGAAACACCATATATTTT
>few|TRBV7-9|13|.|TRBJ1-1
CASSLQGNTEAFF
TGTGCCAGCAGCCTACAGGGAAACACTGAAGCTTTCTTT
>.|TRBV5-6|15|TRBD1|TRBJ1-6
CASSPWADREGTLHF
TGTGCCAGCAGCCCTTGGGCGGACAGGGAAGGGACCCTCCACTTT
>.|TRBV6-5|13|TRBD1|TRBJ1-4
CASRTGGDEKLFF
TGTGCCAGCAGAACAGGGGGCGATGAAAAACTGTTTTTT
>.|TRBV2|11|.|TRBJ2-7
CASTQVREQYF
TGTGCCAGCACCCAGGTTCGCGAGCAGTACTTC
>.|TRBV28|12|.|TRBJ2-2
CASSLQGWELFF
TGTGCCAGCAGTTTACAGGGGTGGGAGCTGTTTTTT
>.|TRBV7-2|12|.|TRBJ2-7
CASSSSSYEQYF
TGTGCCAGCAGCTCCTCCTCCTACGAGCAGTACTTC
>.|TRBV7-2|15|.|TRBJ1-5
CASSLAGGAGEPQHF
TGTGCCAGCAGCTTGGCGGGAGGGGCGGGGGAGCCCCAGCATTTT
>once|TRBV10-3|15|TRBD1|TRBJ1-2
CAISDPTGGEDGYTF
TGTGCCATCAGTGATCCGACAGGGGGCGAGGATGGCTACACCTTC
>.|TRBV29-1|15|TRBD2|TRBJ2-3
CSVEEGSGGVGTQYF
TGCAGCGTTGAAGAGGGTAGCGGGGGGGTGGGTACGCAGTATTTT
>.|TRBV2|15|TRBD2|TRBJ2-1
CASTTGLAVNNEQFF
TGTGCCAGCACGACGGGACTAGCGGTGAACAATGAGCAGTTCTTC
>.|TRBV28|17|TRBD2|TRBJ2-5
CASSATSGGALQETQYF
TGTGCCAGCAGCGCTACTAGCGGGGGGGCCTTGCAAGAGACCCAGTACTTC
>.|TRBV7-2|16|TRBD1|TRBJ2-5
CASSLGDRGSQETQYF
TGTGCCAGCAGCTTAGGGGACAGGGGGAGTCAAGAGACCCAGTACTTC
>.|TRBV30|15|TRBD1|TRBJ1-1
CAWRRTGLMNTEAFF
TGTGCCTGGAGAAGGACAGGACTCATGAACACTGAAGCTTTCTTT
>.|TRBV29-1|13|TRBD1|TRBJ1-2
CSVWTGWEYGYTF
TGCAGCGTCTGGACAGGGTGGGAGTATGGCTACACCTTC
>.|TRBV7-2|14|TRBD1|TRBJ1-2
CASSLSGTVYGYTF
TGTGCCAGCAGCTTATCCGGGACAGTCTATGGCTACACCTTC
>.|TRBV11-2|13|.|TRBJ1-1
CASSRRRNTEAFF
TGTGCCAGCAGTCGGCGGCGAAACACTGAAGCTTTCTTT
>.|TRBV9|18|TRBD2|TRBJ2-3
CASSFGGLAGGRTDTQYF
TGTGCCAGCAGCTTCGGAGGACTAGCGGGGGGACGCACAGATACGCAGTATTTT
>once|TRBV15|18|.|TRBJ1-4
CATSRVTGKIATNEKLFF
TGTGCCACCAGCAGAGTTACAGGAAAGATTGCAACTAATGAAAAACTGTTTTTT
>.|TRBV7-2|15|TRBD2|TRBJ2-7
CASSLVAGAPGEQYF
TGTGCCAGCAGCTTAGTAGCGGGGGCCCCAGGGGAGCAGTACTTC
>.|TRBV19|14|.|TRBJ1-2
CATTQPGGIYGYTF
TGTGCCACAACACAACCGGGGGGGATCTATGGCTACACCTTC
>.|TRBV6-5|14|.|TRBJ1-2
CASRRQPEPDGYTF
TGTGCCAGCAGAAGACAGCCAGAGCCGGATGGCTACACCTTC